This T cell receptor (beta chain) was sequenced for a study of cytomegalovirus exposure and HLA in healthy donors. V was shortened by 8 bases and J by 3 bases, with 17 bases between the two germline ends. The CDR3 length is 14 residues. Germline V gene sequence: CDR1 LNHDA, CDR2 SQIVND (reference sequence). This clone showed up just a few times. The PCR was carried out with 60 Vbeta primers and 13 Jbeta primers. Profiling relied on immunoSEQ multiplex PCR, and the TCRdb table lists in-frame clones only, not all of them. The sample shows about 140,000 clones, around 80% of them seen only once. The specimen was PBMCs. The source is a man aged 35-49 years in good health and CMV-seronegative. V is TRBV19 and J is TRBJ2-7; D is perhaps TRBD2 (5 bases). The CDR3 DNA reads TGTGCCAGTTCACGTGCCCACGGGGACTACGAGCAGTACTTC. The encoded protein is CASSRAHGDYEQYF. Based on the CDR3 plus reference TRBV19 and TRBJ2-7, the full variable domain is DGGITQSPKYLFRKEGQNVTLSCEQNLNHDAMYWYRQDPGQGLRLIYYSQIVNDFQKGDIAEGYSVSREKKESFPLTVTSAQKNPTAFYLCASSRAHGDYEQYFGPGTRLTVT.